This T cell receptor (beta chain) was captured by sequencing in a study of blood T cell repertoires in COVID-19. The wider study: The United States, Italy and Spain provided the acute and convalescent COVID-19 samples. Sources were T cells, B-cell-depleted T cells, or PBMCs; the material itself was cDNA or gDNA.

The CDR3 loop spans 19 amino acids. The junction had 14 bases not matched to a gene; V was cut back by 5 bases and J by 0 bases. Germline V gene data show CDR1 as PRHDT and CDR2 as FYEKMQ (reference sequence). Some clones are missing from TCRdb's copy, which holds only in-frame ones; the method was immunoSEQ multiplex PCR. The data contain over 200,000 clones, about nine tenths of them singletons. The sequenced sample was peripheral blood. The gene calls are TRBV13 and TRBJ2-3, with 10 nucleotides matching TRBD2. The TCR sequence derives from a man aged 25 to 45 who had recovered from COVID-19. The CDR3 nucleotides are TGTGCCAGCAGCCGGGCTCGGGGGAGACTAGCGGGTAGCACAGATACGCAGTATTTT. It yields the protein CASSRARGRLAGSTDTQYF.